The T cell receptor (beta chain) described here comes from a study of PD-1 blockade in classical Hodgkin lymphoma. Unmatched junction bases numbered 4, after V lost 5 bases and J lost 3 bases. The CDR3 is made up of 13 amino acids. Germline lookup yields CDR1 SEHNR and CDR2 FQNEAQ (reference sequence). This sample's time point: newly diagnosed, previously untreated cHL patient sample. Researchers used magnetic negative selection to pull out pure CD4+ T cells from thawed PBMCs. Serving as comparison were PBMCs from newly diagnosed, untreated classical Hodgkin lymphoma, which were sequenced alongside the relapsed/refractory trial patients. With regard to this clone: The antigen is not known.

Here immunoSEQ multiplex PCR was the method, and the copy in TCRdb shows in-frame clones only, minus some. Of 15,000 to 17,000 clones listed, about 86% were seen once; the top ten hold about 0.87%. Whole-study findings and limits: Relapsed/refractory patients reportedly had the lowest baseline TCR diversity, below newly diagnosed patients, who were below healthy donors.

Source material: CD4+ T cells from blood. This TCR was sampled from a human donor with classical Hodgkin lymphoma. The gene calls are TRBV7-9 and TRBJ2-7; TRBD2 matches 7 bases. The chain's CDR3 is CASSLWTSYEQYF. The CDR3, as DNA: TGTGCCAGCAGCCTGTGGACTAGCTACGAGCAGTACTTC.